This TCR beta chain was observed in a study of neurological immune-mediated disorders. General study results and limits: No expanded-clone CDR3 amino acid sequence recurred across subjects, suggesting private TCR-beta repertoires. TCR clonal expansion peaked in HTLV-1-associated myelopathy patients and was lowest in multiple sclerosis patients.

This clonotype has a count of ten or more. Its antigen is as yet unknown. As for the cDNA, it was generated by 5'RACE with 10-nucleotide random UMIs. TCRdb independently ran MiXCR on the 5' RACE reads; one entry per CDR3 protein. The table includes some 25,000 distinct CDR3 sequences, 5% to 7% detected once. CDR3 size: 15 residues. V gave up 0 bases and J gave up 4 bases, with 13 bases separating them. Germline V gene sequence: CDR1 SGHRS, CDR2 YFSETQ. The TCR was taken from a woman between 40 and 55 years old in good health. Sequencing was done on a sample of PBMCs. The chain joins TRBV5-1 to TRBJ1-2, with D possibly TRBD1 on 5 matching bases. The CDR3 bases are TGCGCCAGCAGCTTGGAGGGACGGGGCCTCTATGGCTACACCTTC. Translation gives CASSLEGRGLYGYTF. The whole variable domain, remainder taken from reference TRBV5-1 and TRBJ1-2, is KAGVTQTPRYLIKTRGQQVTLSCSPISGHRSVSWYQQTPGQGLQFLFEYFSETQRNKGNFPGRFSGRQFSNSRSEMNVSTLELGDSALYLCASSLEGRGLYGYTFGSGTRLTVV.